Listed here is a single TCR beta chain. Source study methods: Amplification of reference gene primers was used by the study to estimate nucleated cell counts. Assay: immunoSEQ multiplex PCR; the TCRdb copy retains only in-frame clones and omits some. The DNA gave D and trimming, while V, J and clone size come from that table. The repertoire holds some 180,000 clones, more than 70% seen once, with 2.5% to 3.5% in the top ten. This entry comes from a study of blood T cell repertoires in COVID-19. As for the study in general: Donors in the United States, Italy and Spain gave samples during acute or convalescent COVID-19. PBMCs, B-cell-depleted T cells, or T cells provided the cDNA or gDNA that made up the material.

The V gene's germline CDR1 is SNHLY and CDR2 FYNNEI. The CDR3 loop spans 14 amino acids. The germline V and J ends were trimmed by 4 bases and 6 bases, with 16 bases remaining between them. The chain combines TRBV2 with TRBJ2-7; D is possibly TRBD2 (5 bases). The source of this sequence is a woman over 75 with active or convalescent COVID-19. Source material: peripheral blood. CDR3 sequence (DNA): TGTGCCAGCAGTGTGCACTCTCGGGGTATCGAGCAGTACTTC. Its protein product is CASSVHSRGIEQYF.